The 13 T cell receptor beta chains below come from one sample, sequenced in a study of OX40 agonist ivuxolimab in advanced cancers. Generated by immunoSEQ multiplex PCR, the TCRdb table keeps only in-frame clones and is missing some. In the table there are some 28,000 clones, approximately 83% of which are singletons. The specimen was CD4+ or CD8+ T cells sorted from blood, collected in a trial of the OX40 agonist ivuxolimab. These receptors originate from an adult with an advanced solid tumor such as melanoma, head and neck, liver or kidney cancer.

This clone was found once. The chain couples TRBV5-6 to TRBJ2-1, with a tentative D call TRBD2 (6 bases). Trimming left V 7 bases short and J 1 base short, with 27 bases between. CDR1 is SGHDT, CDR2 YYEEEE, per germline. The length of the CDR3 is 19 residues. The CDR3 DNA is TGTGCCAGCTCCCGGCGCGGTTTGGCGGGGTGGGGGTCCTACAATGAGCAGTTCTTC. Encoded protein: CASSRRGLAGWGSYNEQFF.

This clone appeared a few times. V gene TRBV27 combines with J gene TRBJ1-5, with 7 bases lining up with TRBD1. Germline-derived CDR1 and CDR2 are MNHEY and SMNVEV (reference sequence). J gave up 2 bases and V 4 bases, and 8 bases lay outside the gene matches. The CDR3 is 16 residues long. CDR3 DNA sequence: TGTGCCAGCAGTTACCATGGGACAGAGGGCAATCAGCCCCAGCATTTT. Amino acids: CASSYHGTEGNQPQHF.

A few counts support this clone. The V and J genes are TRBV23-1 and TRBJ2-5; TRBD2 matches at 9 bases. TRBV23-1 is identified as an open reading frame with a role that is uncertain. CDR3 size: 17 residues. The J segment lost 1 base and the V segment lost 2 bases, leaving 8 bases of the junction unmatched. This chain's CDR3 is CASSQAGGPYSQETQYF. The CDR3 DNA follows: TGCGCCAGCAGTCAAGCGGGGGGGCCCTACTCCCAAGAGACCCAGTACTTC.

Concerning this clone itself: At one boundary the junction diverges from the germline segment, which might be a read error. V usage is TRBV19 and J usage is TRBJ2-3; D gene unclear. The CDR3 covers 9 residues. Germline values: CDR1 LNHDA, CDR2 SQIVND (reference sequence). The chain's CDR3 is CASSAGEDF. CDR3 coding DNA: TGTGCCAGTAGCGCCGGTGAGGATTTT.

The chain is built from TRBV27 and TRBJ1-5; D ambiguous. The CDR3 has 14 amino acids. With 3 bases removed from V and 1 base from J, the gap between germline ends came to 7 bases. Germline-derived CDR1 and CDR2 are MNHEY and SMNVEV (reference sequence). The CDR3 nucleotides read TGTGCCAGCAGTTTTATGTCGAGCAATCAGCCCCAGCATTTT. Translation gives CASSFMSSNQPQHF.

The chain uses TRBV30 and TRBJ2-7; D may correspond to TRBD1 or TRBD2 (6 bases each). With 3 bases removed from V and 1 base from J, the gap between germline ends came to 22 bases. The length of the CDR3 is 17 residues. CDR1 is GTSNPN and CDR2 is SVGIG in the germline V gene (reference sequence). In DNA, the CDR3 is TGTGCCTGGAGAGGCGTGGGGGGCCGGGGGAGGTCCTACGAGCAGTACTTC. Its protein product is CAWRGVGGRGRSYEQYF.

The rearrangement links TRBV7-9 to TRBJ2-1; D possibly corresponds to TRBD1 (5 bases). CDR1 SEHNR and CDR2 FQNEAQ come from the germline V gene (reference sequence). Trimming took off 5 bases at V and 3 bases at J, with 14 bases between the two ends. This CDR3 is 15 amino acids long. The CDR3 DNA sequence: TGTGCCAGCAGCCCCGACAGTTCCTACTACAATGAGCAGTTCTTC. Translated: CASSPDSSYYNEQFF.

This clone was seen a few times. V and J are TRBV7-9 and TRBJ2-7, with a weak D call TRBD2 (5 bases). V shed 5 bases and J shed 3 bases, with 11 bases lying between them. The CDR3 runs 13 residues. The germline V gene has CDR1 SEHNR and CDR2 FQNEAQ (reference sequence). The CDR3 loop is CASSPRRGYEQYF. The CDR3 DNA sequence: TGTGCCAGCAGCCCTCGACGGGGCTACGAGCAGTACTTC.

This chain connects TRBV7-6 to TRBJ1-1, with D tentatively TRBD1 (5 bases). Germline-derived CDR1 and CDR2 are SGHVS and FNYEAQ. This CDR3 has 15 residues. V lost 1 base and J lost 4, with 13 bases in between. Here the CDR3 DNA reads TGTGCCAGCAGCTTAGGACAGCTCGGGGGCACTGAAGCTTTCTTT. Translated: CASSLGQLGGTEAFF.

The chain joins TRBV6-1 to TRBJ1-1; 7 bases line up with TRBD1. Per the germline V gene, CDR1 is MNHNS and CDR2 is SASEGT. The trim removed 5 bases at V and 4 bases at J, leaving 10 bases unmatched. The CDR3 has 15 residues. CDR3 loop: CASSSSGRGLTEAFF. The CDR3 DNA reads TGTGCCAGCAGTTCATCAGGAAGGGGGCTCACTGAAGCTTTCTTT.

The chain employs TRBV5-1 and TRBJ2-7; D is undetermined. Germline CDR1 reads SGHRS; CDR2 reads YFSETQ. This CDR3 has 15 residues. With 5 bases removed from V and 2 bases from J, the gap between germline ends came to 17 bases. The CDR3, as DNA: TGCGCCAGCAGTACGCTTCGTACAGCCACCTACGAGCAGTACTTC. Translation: CASSTLRTATYEQYF.

This sequence joins TRBV7-8 and TRBJ2-1; possible D gene TRBD2, 5 bases. The CDR3 has 14 residues. The V end was cut by 1 base, the J end by 6 bases, with 10 bases between. Germline-derived CDR1 and CDR2 are SGHVS and FQNEAQ. For the CDR3, the DNA is TGTGCCAGCAGCTTAGTAGGCAGCGGCAATGAGCAGTTCTTC. Translation gives CASSLVGSGNEQFF.

V and J are TRBV7-6 and TRBJ1-5, with D possibly matching TRBD1 (5 bases). The CDR3 is made up of 15 amino acids. Germline assignment: CDR1 SGHVS and CDR2 FNYEAQ. V gave up 5 bases and J gave up 3 bases, with 14 bases separating them. CDR3 bases: TGTGCCAGCAGCCTAGGGAGGGGATACAATCAGCCCCAGCATTTT. It yields the protein CASSLGRGYNQPQHF.